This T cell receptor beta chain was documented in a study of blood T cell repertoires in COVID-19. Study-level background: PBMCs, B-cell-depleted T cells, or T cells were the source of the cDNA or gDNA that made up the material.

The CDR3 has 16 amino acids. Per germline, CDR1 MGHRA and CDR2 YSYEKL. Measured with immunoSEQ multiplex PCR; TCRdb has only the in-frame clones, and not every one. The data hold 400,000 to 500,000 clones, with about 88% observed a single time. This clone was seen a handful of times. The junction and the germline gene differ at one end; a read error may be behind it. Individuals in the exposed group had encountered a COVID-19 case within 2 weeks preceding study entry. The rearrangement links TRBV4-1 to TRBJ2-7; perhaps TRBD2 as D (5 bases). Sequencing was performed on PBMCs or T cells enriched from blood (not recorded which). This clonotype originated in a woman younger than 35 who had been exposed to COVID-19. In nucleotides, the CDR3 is TGCGCCAGCAGCCCCGCGGTCCGACCATCTCCGGGGAACTTCAGCTTC. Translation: CASSPAVRPSPGNFSF.